This entry lists 25 T cell receptor beta chains sequenced from one sample in a study of somatic mutations in cytotoxic T cells in rheumatoid arthritis. Using immunoSEQ multiplex PCR, the repertoire was profiled, and TCRdb retains in-frame clones only, with some absent. The data contain 20,000 to 25,000 clones, around 84% of them singletons. The sample comprised CD8+ T cells sorted from blood. Receptors originate from a woman aged 50 to 60 in good health.

The V call is TRBV6-4, the J call TRBJ2-1; 12 bases match TRBD2. Germline V gene sequence: CDR1 MRHNA, CDR2 SNTAGT. The CDR3 sequence is 14 residues long. Trimming removed 6 bases from V and 10 bases from J; junction bases left unmatched: 7. The CDR3 coding sequence is TGTGCCAGCAGCCCTCTAGCGGGGGGGAGGGAGCAGTTCTTC. Translation: CASSPLAGGREQFF.

This clone was found once. The chain employs TRBV4-1 and TRBJ2-5; TRBD1 agrees at 8 bases. CDR3 length: 16 amino acids. Germline trimming cut 1 base from V and 4 bases from J; bases unmatched to any gene: 8. Per the germline V gene, CDR1 is MGHRA and CDR2 is YSYEKL. CDR3 amino acids: CASSQGIQGAGETQYF. In DNA, the CDR3 is TGCGCCAGCAGCCAAGGTATCCAGGGGGCAGGAGAGACCCAGTACTTC.

V usage is TRBV5-1 and J usage is TRBJ1-1; D unclear. Germline CDR1 is SGHRS and CDR2 is YFSETQ. The V gene lost 0 bases and the J gene lost 6 bases, with 6 bases spanning the gap. The CDR3 has 12 amino acids. CDR3 region: CASSLDISEAFF. The CDR3 DNA reads as TGCGCCAGCAGCTTGGACATTTCTGAAGCTTTCTTT.

The chain carries TRBV19 and TRBJ1-1; 9 bases align to TRBD1. This CDR3 spans 18 amino acids. The J segment lost 0 bases and the V segment lost 8 bases, leaving 16 bases of the junction unmatched. Germline-derived CDR1 and CDR2 are LNHDA and SQIVND (reference sequence). CDR3 sequence: CASRKSDRGVEMNTEAFF. CDR3 DNA: TGTGCCAGTCGGAAGTCGGACAGGGGCGTTGAGATGAACACTGAAGCTTTCTTT.

The chain carries TRBV6-5 and TRBJ2-1, with D possibly matching TRBD1 (5 bases). Trimming removed 6 bases from V and 6 bases from J, with 15 bases in between. Germline CDR1 reads MNHEY; CDR2 reads SVGAGI. The CDR3 spans 14 residues. The CDR3 sequence is CASRGSDIFNEQFF. The CDR3 nucleotides read TGTGCCAGCAGGGGTTCGGACATATTCAATGAGCAGTTCTTC.

This clone is large by share. The chain's CDR3 is CASTDSDRRNQPQHF. The CDR3 nucleotides read TGTGCCAGCACAGACTCGGACAGGCGCAATCAGCCCCAGCATTTT. V usage is TRBV21-1 and J usage is TRBJ1-5; the DNA was not used to check the table's D call, TRBD1. TRBV21-1 is assigned pseudogene status. This CDR3 comprises 15 residues.

The rearrangement joins TRBV5-4 to TRBJ2-1; D may be TRBD2 (7 bases). CDR3 length: 13 amino acids. The V gene lost 5 bases and the J gene lost 6 bases, with 12 bases spanning the gap. The germline CDR1 and CDR2 sequences are SGHNT and YYREEE (reference sequence). The chain's CDR3 is CASRLGGRNEQFF. The CDR3 region has the DNA TGTGCCAGCAGACTGGGGGGGCGCAATGAGCAGTTCTTC.

The chain uses TRBV4-1 and TRBJ2-1; D perhaps matches TRBD1 (6 bases). The CDR3 extends over 13 amino acids. The germline gives CDR1 MGHRA, CDR2 YSYEKL. V was cut by 3 bases and J by 8 bases, with 11 bases left in between. CDR3 sequence reads: CASSHIQGDEQFF. CDR3 DNA: TGCGCCAGCAGCCACATACAGGGCGATGAGCAGTTCTTC.

This clone appeared once. The rearrangement uses TRBV6-5 and TRBJ1-1; D is perhaps TRBD1 (6 bases). The CDR3 has 14 amino acids. In germline, CDR1 is MNHEY, CDR2 SVGAGI. V was cut by 0 bases and J by 5 bases, with 10 bases left in between. CDR3 DNA: TGTGCCAGCAGTTACTCTGTCCAGGGGACTGAAGCTTTCTTT. Translating gives CASSYSVQGTEAFF.

This chain joins TRBV7-9 and TRBJ2-3; the D is unclear. Trimming stripped 1 base from V and 2 bases from J, with 7 bases between. The CDR3 length is 14 residues. The germline V gene encodes CDR1 SEHNR and CDR2 FQNEAQ (reference sequence). This CDR3 is CASSLVYATDTQYF. The CDR3 DNA reads as TGTGCCAGCAGCTTAGTCTATGCCACAGATACGCAGTATTTT.

The V call is TRBV5-4, the J call TRBJ2-1; 11 bases fit TRBD1. From germline, CDR1 is SGHNT and CDR2 YYREEE (reference sequence). The V and J ends lost 2 bases and 9 bases, in that order; junction bases with no gene match: 7. CDR3 size: 15 residues. CDR3: CASSLGDRGVTEQFF. The CDR3 region has the DNA TGTGCCAGCAGCTTAGGGGACAGGGGGGTCACTGAGCAGTTCTTC.

This chain links TRBV9 with TRBJ2-3, with D possibly matching TRBD2 (6 bases). V shed 4 bases and J shed 2 bases, with 11 bases lying between them. Looked up from germline, CDR1 is SGDLS and CDR2 is YYNGEE. This CDR3 contains 14 residues. CDR3 sequence: CASSPSGDTDTQYF. The CDR3 region has the DNA TGTGCCAGCAGCCCCTCGGGGGACACAGATACGCAGTATTTT.

As DNA, the CDR3 is TGTGCCAGCAGCTTAAGCGGACTGAACACTGAAGCTTTCTTT. Protein: CASSLSGLNTEAFF. This chain connects TRBV7-8 to TRBJ1-1; D uncertain. The CDR3 is made up of 14 amino acids. The ends were cut back, 2 bases at V and 0 bases at J, with 7 bases in the middle. CDR1 SGHVS and CDR2 FQNEAQ come from the germline V gene. Supplemented by reference TRBV7-8 and TRBJ1-1, the full variable domain reads GAGVSQSPRYKVAKRGQDVALRCDPISGHVSLFWYQQALGQGPEFLTYFQNEAQLDKSGLPSDRFFAERPEGSVSTLKIQRTQQEDSAVYLCASSLSGLNTEAFFGQGTRLTVV.

J is TRBJ2-1 and V is TRBV5-6; 8 bases fit TRBD2. V shed 2 bases and J 7 bases; nucleotides not matched to a gene: 8. The CDR3 sequence is 15 residues long. Germline CDR1 reads SGHDT; CDR2 reads YYEEEE. CDR3 in amino acids: CASSFGGGLGNEQFF. CDR3 DNA: TGTGCCAGCAGCTTCGGGGGGGGGCTGGGGAATGAGCAGTTCTTC.

The V call is TRBV4-2, the J call TRBJ1-5, with D perhaps matching TRBD1 (6 bases). The CDR3 sequence is 13 residues long. V lost 2 bases to trimming and J lost 5 bases, with 7 bases between them. Germline V gene sequence: CDR1 LGHNA, CDR2 YNFKEQ. The CDR3 reads CASSQQGYQPQHF. The CDR3 DNA sequence: TGTGCCAGCAGCCAACAGGGGTATCAGCCCCAGCATTTT.

This chain links TRBV7-7 with TRBJ2-1; 7 bases are a match to TRBD1. There are 16 residues in the CDR3. Germline CDR1 SSHAT, CDR2 FNYEAQ (reference sequence). J was trimmed by 3 bases and V by 2 bases; bases with no gene match: 7. The DNA of the CDR3 is TGTGCCAGCAGCTTACCACCGACAGGGTTCTACAATGAGCAGTTCTTC. It specifies CASSLPPTGFYNEQFF.

The chain has TRBV6-4 and TRBJ2-1; TRBD1 matches at 10 bases. This CDR3 has 16 amino acids. Germline loops: CDR1 MRHNA, CDR2 SNTAGT. Germline trimming cut 4 bases from V and 7 bases from J; bases unmatched to any gene: 10. CDR3 region: CASSVLAGQGLNEQFF. As DNA, the CDR3 is TGTGCCAGCAGTGTCCTTGCGGGACAGGGGCTAAATGAGCAGTTCTTC.

This clone was detected a few times. This chain joins TRBV6-4 and TRBJ2-6; D unclear. Germline V gives CDR1 MRHNA, CDR2 SNTAGT. Trimming removed 5 bases at V and 0 bases at J, with 11 bases between. The CDR3 sequence is 16 residues long. The CDR3: CASSPGNLSGANVLTF. CDR3 in DNA: TGTGCCAGCAGTCCCGGTAATCTCTCTGGGGCCAACGTCCTGACTTTC.

The gene calls are TRBV6-1 and TRBJ1-5; D not resolved. The CDR3 sequence is 13 residues long. V shed 4 bases and J shed 5 bases, with 9 bases lying between them. Germline CDR1 reads MNHNS; CDR2 reads SASEGT. Here the CDR3 reads CASSVQEHQPQHF. The CDR3 region has the DNA TGTGCCAGCAGTGTGCAGGAGCATCAGCCCCAGCATTTT.

The chain carries TRBV9 and TRBJ1-2; 10 bases are shared with TRBD1. The trim removed 0 bases at V and 3 bases at J, leaving 5 bases unmatched. The CDR3 is 16 residues long. Germline CDR1 reads SGDLS; CDR2 reads YYNGEE. The CDR3 bases are TGTGCCAGCAGCGTAGGGGGGACAGGGGTTGACTATGGCTACACCTTC. It encodes CASSVGGTGVDYGYTF.

The V call is TRBV29-1, the J call TRBJ2-3, with a tentative D call TRBD1 (6 bases). This CDR3 spans 14 amino acids. Trimming took 4 bases from V and 0 from J, leaving 11 bases between them. Germline lookup yields CDR1 SQVTM and CDR2 ANQGSEA. This chain's CDR3 is CSVGVGASTDTQYF. The CDR3 nucleotides are TGCAGCGTTGGGGTGGGGGCGAGCACAGATACGCAGTATTTT.

A few counts support this clone. V gene TRBV6-5 combines with J gene TRBJ2-5; unclear D gene. CDR3 length: 13 amino acids. Germline V CDR1 and CDR2: MNHEY, SVGAGI. V was trimmed by 0 bases and J by 5 bases, leaving 7 bases between them. The CDR3 region is CASSYSDGETQYF. CDR3 nucleotide sequence: TGTGCCAGCAGTTACTCGGATGGGGAGACCCAGTACTTC.

The chain is built from TRBV5-6 and TRBJ2-1, with D hard to call. V lost 1 base, J lost 4 bases, and 12 bases lay in between. CDR1 is SGHDT and CDR2 is YYEEEE in the germline V gene. The CDR3 runs to 15 residues. For the CDR3, the DNA is TGTGCCAGCAGCTTGTGGGCTGAGTTTTACAATGAGCAGTTCTTC. Amino acids: CASSLWAEFYNEQFF.

V and J are TRBV11-3 and TRBJ1-1; D is possibly TRBD1 (5 bases). With 0 bases removed from V and 0 bases from J, the gap between germline ends came to 5 bases. CDR1 and CDR2 (germline): SGHNT, YENEEA. This CDR3 has 14 amino acids. The CDR3 DNA sequence: TGTGCCAGCAGCTTAGAAGGGGTGAACACTGAAGCTTTCTTT. This translates into CASSLEGVNTEAFF.

The chain has TRBV9 and TRBJ2-5; unclear D gene. CDR3 length: 15 residues. Looked up from germline, CDR1 is SGDLS and CDR2 is YYNGEE. Trimming took off 0 bases at V and 0 bases at J, with 9 bases between the two ends. The CDR3: CASSVGEQNQETQYF. DNA for the CDR3: TGTGCCAGCAGCGTAGGTGAACAGAACCAAGAGACCCAGTACTTC.